Presented here are 23 T cell receptor beta chains from one specimen sequenced in a study of blood T cell repertoires in COVID-19. Sequencing used immunoSEQ multiplex PCR; TCRdb keeps in-frame clones, though not all of them. The sample records about 210,000 clones, more than 70% being singletons. Material: peripheral blood. These receptors were obtained from a woman aged 45-60 years with acute or convalescent COVID-19.

The V and J genes are TRBV21-1 and TRBJ2-1; the D call in the table, TRBD2, was not verified against the DNA. TRBV21-1 is a recognized pseudogene. The CDR3 is 16 amino acids. The CDR3 DNA is TGTGCCAGCAGCAAAGTCGTGCCTAGCGGGAGCGATGAGCAGTTCTTC. Protein sequence: CASSKVVPSGSDEQFF.

The chain joins TRBV27 to TRBJ1-4; D is possibly TRBD1 (5 bases). The CDR3 is made up of 15 amino acids. The germline V and J ends were trimmed by 3 bases and 8 bases, with 16 bases remaining between them. From germline, CDR1 is MNHEY and CDR2 SMNVEV (reference sequence). CDR3 protein: CASSFWGVRGEKLFF. In nucleotides, the CDR3 is TGTGCCAGCAGTTTCTGGGGGGTGAGAGGCGAAAAACTGTTTTTT.

This clone showed up just a few times. This chain links TRBV4-2 with TRBJ2-3; D gene ambiguous. This CDR3 spans 16 amino acids. Germline lookup yields CDR1 LGHNA and CDR2 YNFKEQ. Trimming stripped 0 bases from V and 0 bases from J, with 10 bases between. DNA of the CDR3: TGTGCCAGCAGCCAAGAGGAGCGTACTAGCACAGATACGCAGTATTTT. Encoded protein: CASSQEERTSTDTQYF.

A single count supports this clone. The chain combines TRBV6-5 with TRBJ2-7; 14 positions match TRBD2. The ends lost 7 bases at V and 11 bases at J; junction bases unmatched: 1. The germline CDR1 and CDR2 sequences are MNHEY and SVGAGI. The CDR3 spans 11 residues. CDR3 region: CASTGLAGEYF. In DNA form, the CDR3 reads TGTGCCAGCACGGGACTAGCGGGGGAGTACTTC.

The genes are TRBV10-2 and TRBJ1-4; possible D gene TRBD1, 5 bases. This CDR3 contains 18 residues. Germline CDR1 reads WSHSY; CDR2 reads SAAADI. V was pared by 3 bases and J by 8 bases, with 25 bases between. The CDR3 DNA reads TGCGCCAGCAGTGAAACAGACAGAAACCCCCGGGTAGGGGAAAAACTGTTTTTT. Translated, it gives CASSETDRNPRVGEKLFF.

The genes are TRBV5-6 and TRBJ2-7; 14 nucleotides align to TRBD2. V lost 3 bases to trimming and J lost 0 bases; unmatched junction nucleotides: 8. The V gene's germline CDR1 is SGHDT and CDR2 YYEEEE. The CDR3 extends over 18 amino acids. The CDR3 coding sequence is TGTGCCAGCAGCTCCCTGGGACTAGCGGGGGATAGCTCCTACGAGCAGTACTTC. It specifies CASSSLGLAGDSSYEQYF.

This clone was seen only once. V and J are TRBV27 and TRBJ1-1, with D perhaps matching TRBD1 (5 bases). V lost 2 bases and J lost 3, with 7 bases in between. CDR3 size: 13 residues. Germline-derived CDR1 and CDR2 are MNHEY and SMNVEV (reference sequence). The CDR3 here is CASSLTRDTEAFF. DNA for the CDR3: TGTGCCAGCAGTTTAACCAGGGACACTGAAGCTTTCTTT.

The chain links TRBV7-9 to TRBJ2-1, with D perhaps TRBD2 (5 bases). The CDR3 sequence is 14 residues long. Germline-derived CDR1 and CDR2 are SEHNR and FQNEAQ (reference sequence). Trimming left V 5 bases short and J 6 bases short, with 14 bases between. The CDR3 DNA reads as TGTGCCAGCAGCAAAACTAGTTTCGGCAATGAGCAGTTCTTC. This encodes CASSKTSFGNEQFF.

V is TRBV7-9 and J is TRBJ2-5, with D tentatively TRBD2 (6 bases). The CDR3 covers 14 residues. Per the germline V gene, CDR1 is SEHNR and CDR2 is FQNEAQ (reference sequence). Trimming shortened V by 2 bases and J by 5 bases, and 12 bases separated the two germline ends. The CDR3 spells CASSLQEGRETQYF. The CDR3 DNA reads TGTGCCAGCAGCTTACAGGAGGGCCGCGAGACCCAGTACTTC.

The V gene is TRBV15, the J gene TRBJ2-7; weak D call: TRBD1 (5 bases). V lost 0 bases and J 9 bases, leaving 12 bases between the germline ends. CDR3 length equals 13 residues. Germline assignment: CDR1 LNHNV and CDR2 YYDKDF (reference sequence). The CDR3 loop is CATSRDRAGRQYF. The CDR3 DNA reads TGTGCCACCAGCAGAGATAGGGCAGGGCGGCAGTACTTC.

This clone appeared a few times. The chain combines TRBV5-1 with TRBJ2-7, with D possibly TRBD1 on 6 matching bases. CDR1 is SGHRS and CDR2 is YFSETQ in the germline V gene. This CDR3 has 12 residues. V was pared by 2 bases and J by 6 bases, with 9 bases between. Here the CDR3 DNA reads TGCGCCAGCAGCTTCACAGGGACCGAGCAGTACTTC. It specifies CASSFTGTEQYF.

V is TRBV6-4 and J is TRBJ2-7, with unresolved D. The CDR3 loop spans 15 amino acids. V lost 0 bases to trimming and J lost 4 bases, with 13 bases between them. Germline lookup yields CDR1 MRHNA and CDR2 SNTAGT. This chain's CDR3 is CASSDSKRIGYEQYF. CDR3 DNA: TGTGCCAGCAGTGACTCGAAGAGGATCGGGTACGAGCAGTACTTC.

The V and J genes are TRBV19 and TRBJ1-2; D perhaps matches TRBD1 (5 bases). The CDR3 sequence is 15 residues long. V dropped 5 bases and J dropped 4 bases, with 17 bases sitting between them. Germline CDR1 reads LNHDA; CDR2 reads SQIVND (reference sequence). CDR3 in amino acids: CASSPQGSNSYGYTF. The CDR3 DNA sequence: TGTGCCAGTAGTCCCCAGGGCAGCAATTCCTATGGCTACACCTTC.

This clone was observed a handful of times. The CDR3 DNA is TGTGCCAGCAAGTTAGCGCTATACAATGAGCAGTTCTTC. Its translation is CASKLALYNEQFF. The V and J genes are TRBV2 and TRBJ2-1, with D perhaps TRBD2 (5 bases). The CDR3 runs 13 residues. The V gene's germline CDR1 is SNHLY and CDR2 FYNNEI. The V end was cut by 7 bases, the J end by 4 bases, with 11 bases between.

V and J are TRBV6-1 and TRBJ2-1; D is undetermined. The CDR3 spans 14 residues. Trimming pared 0 bases from V and 3 bases from J, leaving 6 bases between. Per germline, CDR1 MNHNS and CDR2 SASEGT. The chain's CDR3 is CASSEASLYNEQFF. CDR3 coding DNA: TGTGCCAGCAGTGAAGCGTCTCTCTACAATGAGCAGTTCTTC.

This clone was observed a handful of times. V and J are TRBV27 and TRBJ1-2; 7 nucleotides align to TRBD1. There are 15 residues in the CDR3. J was trimmed by 8 bases and V by 5 bases; bases with no gene match: 14. The germline gives CDR1 MNHEY, CDR2 SMNVEV (reference sequence). The CDR3 here is CASSQRTEGGLGYTF. CDR3 coding DNA: TGTGCCAGCAGTCAGAGGACAGAAGGGGGCCTGGGCTACACCTTC.

This clone appeared a few times. V and J are TRBV5-6 and TRBJ1-4; D is ambiguous. V shed 1 base and J shed 7 bases, with 8 bases lying between them. CDR1 SGHDT and CDR2 YYEEEE come from the germline V gene. There are 13 residues in the CDR3. CDR3 in DNA: TGTGCCAGCAGCTTGCCCGGAGGTGAAAAACTGTTTTTT. Translation: CASSLPGGEKLFF. Variable domain in full (rest from reference TRBV5-6 and TRBJ1-4): DAGVTQSPTHLIKTRGQQVTLRCSPKSGHDTVSWYQQALGQGPQFIFQYYEEEERQRGNFPDRFSGHQFPNYSSELNVNALLLGDSALYLCASSLPGGEKLFFGSGTQLSVL.

The CDR3 DNA reads as TGTGCCAGCAGTTGGGGACTAAACAATGAGCAGTTCTTC. Protein: CASSWGLNNEQFF. The chain links TRBV2 to TRBJ2-1; 7 nucleotides agree with TRBD2. Unmatched junction bases numbered 3, after V lost 5 bases and J lost 5 bases. Germline assignment: CDR1 SNHLY and CDR2 FYNNEI. The CDR3 has 13 amino acids.

V usage is TRBV5-1 and J usage is TRBJ2-7; 11 bases match TRBD1. The CDR3 has 16 residues. With 0 bases clipped from V and 6 bases from J, the junction kept 8 bases outside the gene matches. CDR1 is SGHRS, CDR2 YFSETQ, per germline. In DNA form, the CDR3 reads TGCGCCAGCAGCTTGGCGCACACGGACAGGGGGCGCGAGCAGTACTTC. Protein product: CASSLAHTDRGREQYF.

The chain has TRBV5-1 and TRBJ2-7; D call uncertain. The CDR3 extends over 15 amino acids. The germline CDR1 and CDR2 sequences are SGHRS and YFSETQ. Trimming stripped 0 bases from V and 2 bases from J, with 12 bases between. Here the CDR3 reads CASSLAGSTPYEQYF. The CDR3 region has the DNA TGCGCCAGCAGCTTGGCCGGTAGTACCCCCTACGAGCAGTACTTC.

The chain has TRBV9 and TRBJ2-5; TRBD2 agrees at 13 bases. Germline V gene lookup returns CDR1 SGDLS and CDR2 YYNGEE. J was trimmed by 3 bases and V by 4 bases; bases with no gene match: 6. The length of the CDR3 is 16 residues. The CDR3 reads CASSPGTSGTKETQYF. CDR3 in DNA: TGTGCCAGCAGCCCCGGGACTAGCGGGACTAAAGAGACCCAGTACTTC.

This chain links TRBV28 with TRBJ2-7; a weak D match, TRBD1 (6 bases). The CDR3 consists of 14 residues. Germline CDR1 is MDHEN and CDR2 is SYDVKM. V gave up 5 bases and J gave up 3 bases, with 14 bases separating them. The CDR3 sequence: CASSPGQSLYEQYF. CDR3 coding DNA: TGTGCCAGCAGTCCAGGACAGTCCCTCTACGAGCAGTACTTC.

The V and J genes are TRBV27 and TRBJ1-1, with D maybe TRBD1 (5 bases). This CDR3 comprises 15 residues. Trimming cost V 5 bases and J 7 bases, with 20 bases left between them. CDR1 and CDR2 (germline): MNHEY, SMNVEV (reference sequence). The CDR3 here is CASSLYPLGGSEAFF. For the CDR3, the DNA is TGTGCCAGCAGTCTATACCCTCTGGGGGGGAGTGAAGCTTTCTTT.